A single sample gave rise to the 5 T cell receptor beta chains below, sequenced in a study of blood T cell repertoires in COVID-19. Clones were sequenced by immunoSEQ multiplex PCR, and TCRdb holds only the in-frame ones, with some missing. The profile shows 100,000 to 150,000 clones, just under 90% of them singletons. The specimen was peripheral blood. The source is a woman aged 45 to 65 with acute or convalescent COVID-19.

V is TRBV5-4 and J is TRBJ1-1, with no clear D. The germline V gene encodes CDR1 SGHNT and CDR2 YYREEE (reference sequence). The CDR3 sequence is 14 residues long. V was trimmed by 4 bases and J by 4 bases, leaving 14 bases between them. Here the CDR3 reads CASSQEPLVTEAFF. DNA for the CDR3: TGTGCCAGCAGCCAGGAACCGTTGGTCACTGAAGCTTTCTTT.

CDR3 in amino acids: CASSYMLAGANEQFF. The DNA of the CDR3 is TGTGCCAGCAGTTACATGCTAGCGGGGGCCAATGAGCAGTTCTTC. The rearrangement links TRBV6-5 to TRBJ2-1; the match to TRBD2 covers 10 bases. Germline lookup yields CDR1 MNHEY and CDR2 SVGAGI. The J segment lost 6 bases and the V segment lost 2 bases, leaving 4 bases of the junction unmatched. The CDR3 covers 15 residues.

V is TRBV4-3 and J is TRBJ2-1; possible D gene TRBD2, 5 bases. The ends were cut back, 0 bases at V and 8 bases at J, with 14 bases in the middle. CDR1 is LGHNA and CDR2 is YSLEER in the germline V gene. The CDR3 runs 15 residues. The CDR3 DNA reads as TGCGCCAGCAGCCAAGATCTGGCTAGCCTCTATGAGCAGTTCTTC. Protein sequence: CASSQDLASLYEQFF.

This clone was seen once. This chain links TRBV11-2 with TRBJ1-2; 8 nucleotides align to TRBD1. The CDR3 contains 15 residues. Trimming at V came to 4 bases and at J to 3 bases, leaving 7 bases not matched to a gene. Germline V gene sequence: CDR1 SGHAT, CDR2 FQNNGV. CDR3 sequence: CASSSISGGYYGYTF. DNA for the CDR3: TGTGCCAGCAGCTCCATTTCAGGGGGCTACTATGGCTACACCTTC.

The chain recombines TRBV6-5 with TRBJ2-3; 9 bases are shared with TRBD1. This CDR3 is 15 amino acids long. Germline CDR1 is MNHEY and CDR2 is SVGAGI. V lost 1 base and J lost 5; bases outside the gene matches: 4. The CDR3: CASSYWGQGIDTQYF. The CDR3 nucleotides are TGTGCCAGCAGTTACTGGGGACAGGGAATAGATACGCAGTATTTT.